Presented here are 13 T cell receptor beta chains from one specimen sequenced in a study of vaccination effects on CD4 cells after COVID-19. TCRdb keeps only in-frame clones here, not all; method: immunoSEQ multiplex PCR. The sample records tens of thousands of clones, roughly 80% being singletons. These receptors are not linked to any known antigen. ViraFEST expansion of antigen-specific CD4+ T cells with viral peptide pools preceded sequencing. Culture proceeded for 10 days, and CD4+ T cells were then isolated. This material consisted of CD4+ T cells from PBMCs cultured with HCoV-229E spike peptides, taken before COVID-19 vaccination. All receptors derive from a human donor who received a COVID-19 vaccine.

The sample holds one count of this clone. The chain couples TRBV9 to TRBJ1-6; TRBD1 is a possible D gene (5 bases). The V and J ends lost 0 bases and 13 bases respectively, with 14 bases between them. Germline V gene lookup returns CDR1 SGDLS and CDR2 YYNGEE. The CDR3 is 14 amino acids. The CDR3 is CASSVDVRGEPLHF. CDR3 bases: TGTGCCAGCAGCGTAGATGTACGAGGGGAGCCCCTCCACTTT.

J is TRBJ2-5 and V is TRBV7-2, with 8 bases fitting TRBD2. The CDR3 has 13 residues. Germline V gives CDR1 SGHTA, CDR2 FQGNSA. After removal of 1 base from V and 9 bases from J, the junction contained 4 bases not matched to a gene. As DNA, the CDR3 is TGTGCCAGCAGCTTAGTCCGGGGGGGGTCCCAGTACTTC. Translation gives CASSLVRGGSQYF.

The rearrangement links TRBV10-3 to TRBJ1-4; possible D gene TRBD1, 5 bases. The CDR3 is made up of 15 amino acids. The V and J ends lost 2 bases and 7 bases respectively, with 14 bases between them. CDR1 and CDR2 (germline): ENHRY, SYGVKD. Here the CDR3 DNA reads TGTGCCATCAGTGAGGAGGGGTTACTTAGTGAAAAACTGTTTTTT. Translation: CAISEEGLLSEKLFF.

The chain combines TRBV27 with TRBJ1-1, with 8 positions matching TRBD1. The CDR3 contains 13 residues. Unmatched junction bases numbered 8, after V lost 6 bases and J lost 8 bases. Germline-derived CDR1 and CDR2 are MNHEY and SMNVEV (reference sequence). For the CDR3, the DNA is TGTGCCAGCAGCGACAGGGGCCCACCCGAAGCTTTCTTT. Protein sequence: CASSDRGPPEAFF.

The J gene is TRBJ2-3, the V gene TRBV7-3; D gene uncertain. V was trimmed by 2 bases and J by 0 bases, leaving 12 bases between them. The CDR3 runs to 16 residues. Per the germline V gene, CDR1 is SGHTA and CDR2 is FQGTGA. The CDR3 region has the DNA TGTGCCAGCAGCTTACAACCGGATTCTAGCACAGATACGCAGTATTTT. Protein sequence: CASSLQPDSSTDTQYF.

Only one count was recorded for this clone. The chain employs TRBV7-2 and TRBJ1-3; D is uncertain. V was trimmed by 1 base and J by 2 bases, leaving 12 bases between them. This CDR3 spans 16 amino acids. Germline assignment: CDR1 SGHTA and CDR2 FQGNSA. For the CDR3, the DNA is TGTGCCAGCAGCTTAGTGGCCTCGGCCCCTGGAAACACCATATATTTT. Translating gives CASSLVASAPGNTIYF. Using reference TRBV7-2 and TRBJ1-3 for the parts outside the CDR3, the full variable domain is GAGVSQSPSNKVTEKGKDVELRCDPISGHTALYWYRQSLGQGLEFLIYFQGNSAPDKSGLPSDRFSAERTGGSVSTLTIQRTQQEDSAVYLCASSLVASAPGNTIYFGEGSWLTVV.

The CDR3 loop is CASSVGLASYNEQFF. The CDR3 coding sequence is TGCGCCAGCAGCGTGGGACTAGCGTCTTACAATGAGCAGTTCTTC. V and J are TRBV5-1 and TRBJ2-1; 10 bases map to TRBD2. Per the germline V gene, CDR1 is SGHRS and CDR2 is YFSETQ. V lost 4 bases to trimming and J lost 4 bases; unmatched junction nucleotides: 5. CDR3 length: 15 residues.

The CDR3 coding sequence is TGTGCCAGCAGCTTAGGGATCCAGCCCCAGCATTTT. It translates to CASSLGIQPQHF. This rearrangement joins TRBV7-2 to TRBJ1-5; no clear D. The ends were cut back, 1 base at V and 7 bases at J, with 5 bases in the middle. CDR1 is SGHTA and CDR2 is FQGNSA in the germline V gene. CDR3 size: 12 residues.

This rearrangement joins TRBV5-6 to TRBJ2-5, with a possible D match to TRBD1 (5 bases). The CDR3 covers 15 residues. Germline-derived CDR1 and CDR2 are SGHDT and YYEEEE. Trimming took off 6 bases at V and 9 bases at J, with 24 bases between the two ends. In DNA form, the CDR3 reads TGTGCCAGCACAGAACTCGGGTTAGGGGATTCGGCCCAGTACTTC. It yields the protein CASTELGLGDSAQYF.

This rearrangement joins TRBV6-5 to TRBJ1-1, with 8 bases aligning to TRBD1. The junction had 5 bases not matched to a gene; V was cut back by 7 bases and J by 1 base. The CDR3 extends over 14 amino acids. CDR1 is MNHEY and CDR2 is SVGAGI in the germline V gene. The CDR3 region is CASMFGTGNTEAFF. The CDR3 DNA is TGTGCCAGCATGTTTGGGACAGGGAACACTGAAGCTTTCTTT.

V usage is TRBV5-1 and J usage is TRBJ2-5, with 12 bases identical to TRBD1. V lost 8 bases to trimming and J lost 3 bases; unmatched junction nucleotides: 5. The CDR3 is 14 amino acids. In germline, CDR1 is SGHRS, CDR2 YFSETQ. The CDR3 nucleotides are TGCGCCAGTACCGGGACAGGGGGCAAAGAGACCCAGTACTTC. It is translated as CASTGTGGKETQYF.

The chain is built from TRBV3-1 (or the pseudogene TRBV3-2) and TRBJ2-3; 9 bases map to TRBD1. CDR1 and CDR2 (germline): LGHDT, YNNKEL (reference sequence). J was trimmed by 6 bases and V by 0 bases; bases with no gene match: 4. CDR3 length equals 15 residues. CDR3 DNA: TGTGCCAGCAGCCAAGATGTACAGGGGGCGGATACGCAGTATTTT. It specifies CASSQDVQGADTQYF.

This clone is a singleton in its sample. J is TRBJ2-5 and V is TRBV7-3, with 8 bases matching TRBD2. CDR1 and CDR2 (germline): SGHTA, FQGTGA. This CDR3 has 14 amino acids. With V trimmed by 3 bases and J by 5 bases, 5 bases remained unmatched. The chain's CDR3 is CASSFGGGKETQYF. CDR3 in DNA: TGTGCCAGCAGCTTCGGGGGGGGCAAGGAGACCCAGTACTTC. The variable domain in full, with the rest retrieved from reference TRBV7-3 and TRBJ2-5, is GAGVSQTPSNKVTEKGKYVELRCDPISGHTALYWYRQSLGQGPEFLIYFQGTGAADDSGLPNDRFFAVRPEGSVSTLKIQRTERGDSAVYLCASSFGGGKETQYFGPGTRLLVL.